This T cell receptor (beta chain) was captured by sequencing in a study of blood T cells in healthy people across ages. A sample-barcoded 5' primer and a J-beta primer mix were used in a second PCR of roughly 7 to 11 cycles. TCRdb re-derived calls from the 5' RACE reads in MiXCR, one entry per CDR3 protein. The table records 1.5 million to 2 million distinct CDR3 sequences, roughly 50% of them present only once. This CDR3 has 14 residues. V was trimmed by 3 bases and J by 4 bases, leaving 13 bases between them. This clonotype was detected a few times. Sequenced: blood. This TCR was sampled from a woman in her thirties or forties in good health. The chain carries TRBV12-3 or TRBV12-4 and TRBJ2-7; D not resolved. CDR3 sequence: CASSLVMASYEQYF. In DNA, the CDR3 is TGTGCCAGCAGTTTGGTTATGGCATCGTACGAGCAGTACTTC.